This T cell receptor beta chain was captured by sequencing in a study of blood T cell repertoires in COVID-19. About the study: Spain, Italy and the United States supplied samples that represented acute and convalescent COVID-19. From T cells, B-cell-depleted T cells, or PBMCs came the material, which was cDNA or gDNA.

With V trimmed by 1 base and J by 6 bases, 6 bases remained unmatched. Germline V CDR1 and CDR2: MNHEY, SMNVEV (reference sequence). The CDR3 sequence is 16 residues long. Authors' analysis steps: Estimated nucleated cell counts came from reference gene primer amplification. Generated by immunoSEQ multiplex PCR, the TCRdb table keeps only in-frame clones and is missing some. From that table come the V and J calls and clone size; the DNA was used to work out D and trimming. The sample carries some 150,000 clones, about 88% recorded once. The TCR was taken from a woman in her 70s with acute or convalescent COVID-19. This chain links TRBV27 with TRBJ2-4, with TRBD1 matching 10 bases. Specimen: peripheral blood. The CDR3 sequence: CASSLWGTGERNIQYF. The CDR3 coding sequence is TGTGCCAGCAGTTTATGGGGGACAGGGGAGCGAAACATTCAGTACTTC.